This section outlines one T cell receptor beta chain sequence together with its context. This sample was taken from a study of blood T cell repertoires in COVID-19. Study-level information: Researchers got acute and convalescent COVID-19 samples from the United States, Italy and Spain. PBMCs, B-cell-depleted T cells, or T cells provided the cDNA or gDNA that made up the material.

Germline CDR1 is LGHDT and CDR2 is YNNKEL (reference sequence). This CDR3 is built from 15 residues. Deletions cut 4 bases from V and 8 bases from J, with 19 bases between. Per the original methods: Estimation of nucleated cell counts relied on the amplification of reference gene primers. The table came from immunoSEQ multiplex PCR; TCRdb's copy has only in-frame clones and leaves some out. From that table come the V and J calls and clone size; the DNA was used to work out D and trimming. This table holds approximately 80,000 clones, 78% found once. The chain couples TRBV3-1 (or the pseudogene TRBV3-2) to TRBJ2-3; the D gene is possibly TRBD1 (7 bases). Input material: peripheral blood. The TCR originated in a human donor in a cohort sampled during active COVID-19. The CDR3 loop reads CASSPRGTALGTQYF. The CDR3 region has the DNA TGTGCCAGCAGCCCCCGCGGGACAGCGTTGGGTACGCAGTATTTT.